The 18 T cell receptor beta chains below come from one sample, sequenced in a study of blood T cells in healthy people across ages. The use of a sample-barcoded 5' primer and a J-beta primer mix characterized a second PCR of about 6 to 11 cycles. TCRdb passed the 5' RACE reads through MiXCR, listing each CDR3 protein once. The repertoire holds around 800,000 distinct CDR3 sequences, about 45% seen once, with around 18% in the top ten. The sequenced material came from blood. These receptors were collected from an older man in good health.

The chain recombines TRBV11-2 with TRBJ2-3; D is undetermined. Germline V lookup: CDR1 SGHAT, CDR2 FQNNGV. Trimming removed 3 bases at V and 2 bases at J, with 9 bases between. This CDR3 has 14 residues. CDR3 residues: CASSFKGDTDTQYF. As DNA, the CDR3 is TGTGCCAGCAGCTTCAAAGGCGACACAGATACGCAGTATTTT.

This clonotype was counted many times. This chain joins TRBV29-1 and TRBJ2-5, with TRBD1 matching over 8 bases. CDR1 is SQVTM and CDR2 is ANQGSEA in the germline V gene. The CDR3 extends over 16 amino acids. J was trimmed by 5 bases and V by 6 bases; bases with no gene match: 17. The CDR3 protein is CSVRKAGQAFGETQYF. The DNA of the CDR3 is TGCAGCGTCCGAAAGGCGGGACAGGCTTTCGGGGAGACCCAGTACTTC.

The rearrangement uses TRBV11-3 and TRBJ2-2; TRBD2 matches 15 bases. The CDR3 covers 19 residues. V dropped 1 base and J dropped 7; count of bases not matched to a gene: 10. Germline loops: CDR1 SGHNT, CDR2 YENEEA. The DNA of the CDR3 is TGTGCCAGCAGCTTAGGTGTGAGCGGGACTAGCGGGAGGATCGGGGAGCTGTTTTTT. Translating it yields CASSLGVSGTSGRIGELFF.

The chain uses TRBV6-2 or TRBV6-3 and TRBJ1-5, with a possible D match to TRBD1 (6 bases). From germline, CDR1 is MNHEY and CDR2 SVGEGT. Trimming pared 4 bases from V and 15 bases from J, leaving 19 bases between. This CDR3 contains 13 residues. CDR3 protein: CASSFWTALYPHF. In nucleotides, the CDR3 is TGTGCCAGCAGTTTTTGGACAGCTCTATACCCGCATTTT.

The CDR3 protein is CASSLAVGNQPQHF. DNA of the CDR3: TGTGCCAGCAGCCTGGCGGTTGGCAATCAGCCCCAGCATTTT. The V and J genes are TRBV6-2 or TRBV6-3 and TRBJ1-5; D is unclear. Between the trimmed V and J ends, which lost 6 bases and 2 bases, there was a span of 11 bases. Germline values: CDR1 MNHEY, CDR2 SVGEGT. This CDR3 region has 14 residues.

V is TRBV2 and J is TRBJ2-4, with D possibly being TRBD2 (6 bases). The end of the DNA fits TRBJ2-7 better, so the J call may be wrong. Germline assignment: CDR1 SNHLY and CDR2 FYNNEI. The CDR3 loop spans 16 amino acids. This chain's CDR3 is CASLKGTARISYEQYF. CDR3 DNA: TGTGCCAGCCTTAAAGGGACTGCCCGGATTTCCTACGAGCAGTACTTC.

Notes on this clonotype: Sequence at one end of the junction differs from germline and may be a read error. In DNA, the CDR3 is TGTGCTAGCAGCCTTAACTCAGAGACCCAGTTCTTC. Its translation is CASSLNSETQFF. J is TRBJ2-1 and V is TRBV3-1, with no clear D. Germline V gene data show CDR1 as LGHDT and CDR2 as YNNKEL (reference sequence). This CDR3 is built from 12 residues.

The chain carries TRBV11-3 and TRBJ2-1; unclear D gene. The germline V gene has CDR1 SGHNT and CDR2 YENEEA. With 1 base removed from V and 10 bases from J, the gap between germline ends came to 11 bases. CDR3 size: 13 residues. The CDR3 sequence is CASSLGLSGEQFF. The CDR3 DNA sequence: TGTGCCAGCAGCTTAGGTCTATCTGGCGAGCAGTTCTTC.

The rearrangement links TRBV6-2 or TRBV6-3 to TRBJ2-1; D is unresolved. The CDR3 contains 16 residues. Germline V CDR1 and CDR2: MNHEY, SVGEGT. V was shortened by 2 bases and J by 0 bases, with 11 bases between the two germline ends. This chain's CDR3 is CASSYEWRSSYNEQFF. In DNA, the CDR3 is TGTGCCAGCAGTTACGAGTGGCGGTCCTCCTACAATGAGCAGTTCTTC.

This clonotype was seen once. V and J are TRBV20-1 and TRBJ2-3, with 10 bases identical to TRBD1. This CDR3 is built from 15 residues. V trimming: 3 bases; J trimming: 5 bases; junction bases outside the gene matches: 8. The germline V gene has CDR1 DFQATT and CDR2 SNEGSKA (reference sequence). CDR3 coding DNA: TGCAGTGCTAGCCTCCGGGACAGGGGTGGAGATACGCAGTATTTT. As protein: CSASLRDRGGDTQYF.

A few counts support this clonotype. J is TRBJ2-3 and V is TRBV2, with 9 bases aligning to TRBD2. CDR1 is SNHLY and CDR2 is FYNNEI in the germline V gene. Germline trimming cut 2 bases from V and 6 bases from J; bases unmatched to any gene: 6. The CDR3 runs to 15 residues. The CDR3 DNA reads as TGTGCCAGCAGTGAATTAGCGGGAGTTGGGGATACGCAGTATTTT. Amino acid sequence: CASSELAGVGDTQYF.

The chain couples TRBV4-2 to TRBJ2-1; 7 bases map to TRBD1. The ends lost 6 bases at V and 7 bases at J; junction bases unmatched: 15. This CDR3 is 16 amino acids long. Germline lookup yields CDR1 LGHNA and CDR2 YNFKEQ. CDR3 residues: CASSLIDRDTRNEQFF. In DNA, the CDR3 is TGTGCCAGCAGTCTGATCGACAGGGATACTAGGAATGAGCAGTTCTTC.

Notes on this clonotype: The junction differs from germline at one of its ends, possibly a read error. The V and J genes are TRBV12-3 or TRBV12-4 and TRBJ1-2; D not certain. This CDR3 region has 12 residues. The CDR3 sequence is CASRLEGRGYTF. DNA of the CDR3: TGTGCCAGCAGGTTAGAGGGTCGCGGCTACACCTTC.

This clonotype has a handful of counts. In DNA form, the CDR3 reads TGCAGTGCCCCGACGTCTAGCGGCGAGGGAGAGCAGTACTTC. Its protein product is CSAPTSSGEGEQYF. The chain employs TRBV20-1 and TRBJ2-5, with 7 bases that match TRBD2. Germline trimming cut 6 bases from V and 11 bases from J; bases unmatched to any gene: 18. This CDR3 spans 14 amino acids. Germline loops: CDR1 DFQATT, CDR2 SNEGSKA (reference sequence).

This clonotype was detected only a few times. V usage is TRBV2 and J usage is TRBJ2-2; D is undetermined. CDR1 is SNHLY, CDR2 FYNNEI, per germline. V was cut by 2 bases and J by 4 bases, with 14 bases left in between. CDR3 length: 16 residues. CDR3 region: CASSEFGGEATGELFF. DNA for the CDR3: TGTGCCAGCAGTGAATTTGGCGGAGAGGCCACCGGGGAGCTGTTTTTT. The complete variable domain, with remaining parts taken from reference TRBV2 and TRBJ2-2, reads EPEVTQTPSHQVTQMGQEVILRCVPISNHLYFYWYRQILGQKVEFLVSFYNNEISEKSEIFDDQFSVERPDGSNFTLKIRSTKLEDSAMYFCASSEFGGEATGELFFGEGSRLTVL.

The gene calls are TRBV7-2 and TRBJ2-3; D gene uncertain. The CDR3 is 14 residues long. Germline V gene lookup returns CDR1 SGHTA and CDR2 FQGNSA. Trimming shortened V by 1 base and J by 10 bases, and 15 bases separated the two germline ends. The CDR3 bases are TGTGCCAGCAGCTTAGTTCCTGAGGATAGTGCGCAGTATTTT. Its translation is CASSLVPEDSAQYF.

The chain employs TRBV20-1 and TRBJ1-5; the D is unclear. Trimming left V 5 bases short and J 0 bases short, with 14 bases between. The CDR3 is 15 amino acids. Germline V lookup: CDR1 DFQATT, CDR2 SNEGSKA (reference sequence). The chain's CDR3 is CSAAPGHHSNQPQHF. Here the CDR3 DNA reads TGCAGTGCTGCTCCGGGCCATCATAGCAATCAGCCCCAGCATTTT.

As concerns this clonotype: Sequence at one end of the junction differs from germline and may be a read error. The chain has TRBV29-1 and TRBJ2-3; no reliable D call. The CDR3 loop spans 15 amino acids. Germline lookup yields CDR1 SQVTM and CDR2 ANQGSEA. For the CDR3, the DNA is TGCAGTGTTGAGTTGGGTGGCGGTCGCACAGATACGCAGTATTTT. As protein: CSVELGGGRTDTQYF.